One and the same sample provided the 23 T cell receptor beta chains below, sequenced in a study of T cells after yellow fever vaccination. TCRdb reprocessed the 5' RACE reads with MiXCR, giving one entry per CDR3 protein. The sample has about 300,000 distinct CDR3 sequences; 6.8% are singletons. The sample was PBMCs, taken around 45 days after the first yellow fever vaccination. The receptors were gathered from a man between 18 and 35 years old who received the YFV17D yellow fever vaccine.

The J gene is TRBJ2-3, the V gene TRBV7-7; D is ambiguous. V lost 3 bases, J lost 0 bases, and 7 bases lay in between. CDR1 is SSHAT and CDR2 is FNYEAQ in the germline V gene (reference sequence). The CDR3 spans 14 residues. CDR3 region: CASSFSKSTDTQYF. Written as DNA, the CDR3 is TGTGCCAGCAGCTTTTCTAAGAGCACAGATACGCAGTATTTT.

The chain joins TRBV7-6 to TRBJ2-7; tentative D call: TRBD2 (6 bases). CDR1 SGHVS and CDR2 FNYEAQ come from the germline V gene. Trimming cost V 1 base and J 7 bases, with 11 bases left between them. CDR3 length: 13 residues. CDR3 DNA: TGTGCCAGCAGCTTAGAGGTCGGGGGAGAGCAGTACGTC. The encoded protein is CASSLEVGGEQYV.

This clonotype occurred a few times. The chain is built from TRBV28 and TRBJ2-2, with a weak D call TRBD2 (5 bases). This CDR3 is 13 amino acids long. Germline assignment: CDR1 MDHEN and CDR2 SYDVKM. Trimming removed 7 bases at V and 5 bases at J, with 11 bases between. CDR3 coding DNA: TGTGCCAGCACCTTAGGACTTACCGGGGAGCTGTTTTTT. Protein: CASTLGLTGELFF.

V is TRBV9 and J is TRBJ2-5, with D possibly called TRBD1 or TRBD2 (7 bases each). The CDR3 sequence is 17 residues long. V lost 3 bases to trimming and J lost 5 bases, with 23 bases between them. Germline V gene data show CDR1 as SGDLS and CDR2 as YYNGEE. Here the CDR3 reads CASSAQSTGRVGETQYF. Here the CDR3 DNA reads TGTGCCAGCAGCGCCCAATCGACAGGGAGGGTGGGTGAGACCCAGTACTTC.

This clonotype was counted at least ten times. The rearrangement uses TRBV5-1 and TRBJ2-2; 10 nucleotides align to TRBD2. V lost 2 bases to trimming and J lost 0 bases; unmatched junction nucleotides: 13. Germline V CDR1 and CDR2: SGHRS, YFSETQ. CDR3 length equals 20 residues. CDR3 residues: CASSFPHLRTSGSNTGELFF. Written as DNA, the CDR3 is TGCGCCAGCAGCTTTCCGCACTTAAGGACTAGCGGTTCGAACACCGGGGAGCTGTTTTTT.

This clonotype was seen a handful of times. This chain uses TRBV12-3 or TRBV12-4 with TRBJ1-2; TRBD1 aligns across 7 bases. Germline trimming cut 5 bases from V and 4 bases from J; bases unmatched to any gene: 7. This CDR3 spans 14 amino acids. CDR3: CASSTNTGVYGYTF. The DNA of the CDR3 is TGTGCCAGCAGTACCAACACAGGGGTCTATGGCTACACCTTC.

This clonotype was seen many times. The chain combines TRBV7-9 with TRBJ2-5; D might be TRBD1 or TRBD2, each matching 6 bases. CDR1 is SEHNR, CDR2 FQNEAQ, per germline (reference sequence). The CDR3 is made up of 15 amino acids. Trimming cost V 1 base and J 5 bases, with 14 bases left between them. Here the CDR3 reads CASSLVGLGGETQYF. The DNA for the CDR3 is TGTGCCAGCAGCTTAGTGGGACTGGGGGGCGAGACCCAGTACTTC. Based on the CDR3 plus reference TRBV7-9 and TRBJ2-5, the full variable domain is DTGVSQNPRHKITKRGQNVTFRCDPISEHNRLYWYRQTLGQGPEFLTYFQNEAQLEKSRLLSDRFSAERPKGSFSTLEIQRTEQGDSAMYLCASSLVGLGGETQYFGPGTRLLVL.

This chain connects TRBV7-2 to TRBJ2-5; D possibly corresponds to TRBD2 (6 bases). The CDR3 is 14 residues long. Trimming shortened V by 5 bases and J by 1 base, and 11 bases separated the two germline ends. Germline CDR1 is SGHTA and CDR2 is FQGNSA. CDR3 sequence: CASSLWRGQETQYF. In DNA, the CDR3 is TGTGCCAGCAGCCTATGGAGGGGCCAAGAGACCCAGTACTTC.

The J gene is TRBJ2-2, the V gene TRBV5-1; D assignment may be TRBD1 or TRBD2 (7 bases each). The CDR3 consists of 15 residues. V dropped 4 bases and J dropped 2 bases, with 12 bases sitting between them. Germline CDR1 SGHRS, CDR2 YFSETQ. CDR3 sequence (DNA): TGCGCCAGCAGCCGGGGGGACAGCAACACCGGGGAGCTGTTTTTT. Encoded protein: CASSRGDSNTGELFF.

This clonotype came up many times. This rearrangement joins TRBV3-1 to TRBJ2-5; no clear D. V lost 3 bases and J lost 4, with 6 bases in between. CDR1 and CDR2 (germline): LGHDT, YNNKEL (reference sequence). The length of the CDR3 is 12 residues. The chain's CDR3 is CASSQSGETQYF. CDR3 nucleotide sequence: TGTGCCAGCAGCCAGTCGGGAGAGACCCAGTACTTC.

The chain carries TRBV7-8 and TRBJ1-1, with 7 bases identical to TRBD1. J lost 2 bases, V lost 5 bases, and 8 bases had no gene match. The CDR3 spans 15 residues. The V gene's germline CDR1 is SGHVS and CDR2 FQNEAQ. CDR3 sequence (DNA): TGTGCCAGCAGCCCCCGACAGGGAATAAACACTGAAGCTTTCTTT. The encoded protein is CASSPRQGINTEAFF. Full variable domain (rest looked up from reference TRBV7-8 and TRBJ1-1): GAGVSQSPRYKVAKRGQDVALRCDPISGHVSLFWYQQALGQGPEFLTYFQNEAQLDKSGLPSDRFFAERPEGSVSTLKIQRTQQEDSAVYLCASSPRQGINTEAFFGQGTRLTVV.

The sample holds a few counts of this clonotype. This sequence joins TRBV7-2 and TRBJ1-4; 8 bases are shared with TRBD1. V lost 5 bases, J lost 8 bases, and 16 bases stayed unmatched. CDR1 and CDR2 from the germline V gene are SGHTA and FQGNSA. This CDR3 region has 17 residues. This chain's CDR3 is CASSPGGGTGFWEKLFF. In DNA, the CDR3 is TGTGCCAGCAGCCCCGGAGGAGGGACAGGTTTTTGGGAAAAACTGTTTTTT.

This clonotype occurred many times. The chain couples TRBV7-2 to TRBJ2-1; weak D call: TRBD1 (6 bases). CDR3 length: 14 amino acids. Germline-derived CDR1 and CDR2 are SGHTA and FQGNSA. V lost 3 bases and J 10 bases, leaving 16 bases between the germline ends. CDR3 region: CASSFDSTGKEQFF. The DNA for the CDR3 is TGTGCCAGCAGCTTCGATTCTACAGGGAAAGAGCAGTTCTTC.

The sample holds a few counts of this clonotype. This rearrangement joins TRBV6-2 or TRBV6-3 to TRBJ2-7; D gene unclear. Trimming took 5 bases from V and 2 from J, leaving 16 bases between them. CDR3 length equals 15 residues. CDR1 is MNHEY and CDR2 is SVGEGT in the germline V gene. Here the CDR3 reads CASSRRPPGAYEQYV. The CDR3 DNA sequence: TGTGCCAGCAGTCGACGGCCCCCCGGAGCCTACGAGCAGTACGTC.

The V gene is TRBV20-1, the J gene TRBJ1-4, with D uncertain. Trimming shortened V by 5 bases and J by 10 bases, and 17 bases separated the two germline ends. Germline CDR1 is DFQATT and CDR2 is SNEGSKA (reference sequence). CDR3 length: 13 amino acids. CDR3: CSAAAGLEGKLFF. In DNA form, the CDR3 reads TGCAGTGCTGCCGCAGGTCTGGAGGGAAAACTGTTTTTT.

This clonotype was observed at least ten times. The V and J genes are TRBV4-2 and TRBJ1-4; 9 nucleotides align to TRBD1. From germline, CDR1 is LGHNA and CDR2 YNFKEQ. The length of the CDR3 is 16 residues. V trimming: 4 bases; J trimming: 2 bases; junction bases outside the gene matches: 5. The CDR3 DNA reads TGTGCCAGCAGCCCCAGGACAGGGGCCACTAATGAAAAACTGTTTTTT. It is translated as CASSPRTGATNEKLFF.

J is TRBJ2-7 and V is TRBV3-1; 8 bases are a match to TRBD2. Germline CDR1 is LGHDT and CDR2 is YNNKEL (reference sequence). The CDR3 totals 15 residues. The V segment lost 1 base and the J segment 2 bases; nucleotides outside the gene matches: 4. CDR3 loop: CASSQGVAGTYEQYF. CDR3 in DNA: TGTGCCAGCAGCCAAGGAGTAGCGGGGACCTACGAGCAGTACTTC.

This clonotype was seen more than once but under ten times. The CDR3 DNA sequence: TGTGCCAGCTCCGCTACAGCCCTACGGGAGCAGTACGTC. Residues: CASSATALREQYV. This chain uses TRBV6-2 or TRBV6-3 with TRBJ2-7; unclear D gene. CDR1 and CDR2 (germline): MNHEY, SVGEGT. This CDR3 is built from 13 residues. Trimming stripped 8 bases from V and 7 bases from J, with 18 bases between.

This clonotype appeared many times. The chain carries TRBV6-5 and TRBJ1-1; D remains unclear. Trimming pared 2 bases from V and 5 bases from J, leaving 9 bases between. Germline CDR1 and CDR2: MNHEY and SVGAGI. The CDR3 contains 13 residues. CDR3 in DNA: TGTGCCAGCAGTTACAATGGGGAGACTGAAGCTTTCTTT. Translation: CASSYNGETEAFF.

This clonotype was picked up a small number of times. The chain has TRBV5-4 and TRBJ2-5; TRBD1 matches 7 bases. Germline loops: CDR1 SGHNT, CDR2 YYREEE (reference sequence). This CDR3 spans 13 amino acids. J lost 4 bases, V lost 3 bases, and 3 bases had no gene match. CDR3 protein: CASSSNRGETQYF. In nucleotides, the CDR3 is TGTGCCAGCAGCTCGAACAGGGGAGAGACCCAGTACTTC.

The chain recombines TRBV5-1 with TRBJ2-1; a weak D match, TRBD2 (6 bases). Germline V gene sequence: CDR1 SGHRS, CDR2 YFSETQ. V lost 4 bases, J lost 4 bases, and 18 bases lay in between. There are 16 residues in the CDR3. The CDR3 DNA follows: TGCGCCAGCAGCCCTTCTCCTAGCGCAGGATACAATGAGCAGTTCTTC. It yields the protein CASSPSPSAGYNEQFF.

Written as DNA, the CDR3 is TGTGCCAGCAGCTCGACAGGGGGCTCGAACGAGCAGTACTTC. This encodes CASSSTGGSNEQYF. This chain links TRBV11-2 with TRBJ2-7, with TRBD1 identical over 10 bases. Germline CDR1 is SGHAT and CDR2 is FQNNGV. With 4 bases clipped from V and 5 bases from J, the junction kept 5 bases outside the gene matches. There are 14 residues in the CDR3.

In this sample, this clonotype turned up a few times. The CDR3 DNA follows: TGCGCCAGCAGCCAAGATTGGATAACAGGGAGGGGTGAGCAGTTCTTC. It encodes CASSQDWITGRGEQFF. This chain links TRBV4-1 with TRBJ2-1; maybe TRBD2 (7 bases). The CDR3 covers 16 residues. The germline V gene encodes CDR1 MGHRA and CDR2 YSYEKL. V dropped 0 bases and J dropped 9 bases, with 18 bases sitting between them.